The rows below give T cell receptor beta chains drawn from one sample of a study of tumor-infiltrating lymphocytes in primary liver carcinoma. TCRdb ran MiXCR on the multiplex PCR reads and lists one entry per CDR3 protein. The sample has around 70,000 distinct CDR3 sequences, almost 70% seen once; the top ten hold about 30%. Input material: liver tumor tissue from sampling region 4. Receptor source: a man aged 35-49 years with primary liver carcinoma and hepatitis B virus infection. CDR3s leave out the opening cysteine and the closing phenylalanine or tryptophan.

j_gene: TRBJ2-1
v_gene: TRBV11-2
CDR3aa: ASTLNYAYEQF

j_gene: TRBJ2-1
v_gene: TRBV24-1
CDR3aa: ATSDLVGIGGQF

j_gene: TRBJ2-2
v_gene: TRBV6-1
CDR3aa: AVKGPGGNTGELS

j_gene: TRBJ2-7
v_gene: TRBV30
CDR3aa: AWSMAGGVYEQY

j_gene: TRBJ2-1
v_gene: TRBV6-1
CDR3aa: ASSVRAGAGDGQF

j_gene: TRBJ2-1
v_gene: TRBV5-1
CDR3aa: ASSLDTGAYNEQF

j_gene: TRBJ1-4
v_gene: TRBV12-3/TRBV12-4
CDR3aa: TSSYGANEKLF

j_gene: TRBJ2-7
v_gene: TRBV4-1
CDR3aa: ASSRDLHGTGIEQY

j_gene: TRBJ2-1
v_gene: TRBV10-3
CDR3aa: VISESGGQGDNEQF

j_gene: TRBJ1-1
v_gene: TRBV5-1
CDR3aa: ASSLRGGHMNTDAF

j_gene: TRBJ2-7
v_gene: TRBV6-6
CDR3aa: ASSHCDRGPVLSSYEQY

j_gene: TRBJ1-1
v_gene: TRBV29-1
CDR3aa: SVIWDEKAF

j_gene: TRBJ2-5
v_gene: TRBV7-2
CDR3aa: ASSLVTFQETQY

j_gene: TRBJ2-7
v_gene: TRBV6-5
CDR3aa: ASRITWTGFYEQY

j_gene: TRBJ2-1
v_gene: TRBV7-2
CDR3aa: AGTDSPYNEQF

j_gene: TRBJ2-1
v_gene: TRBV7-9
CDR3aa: ASGFPTNEHF

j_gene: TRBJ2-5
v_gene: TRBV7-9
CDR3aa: ASSRGLGQETQY

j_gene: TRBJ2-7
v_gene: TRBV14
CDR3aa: ASSQVRGELY

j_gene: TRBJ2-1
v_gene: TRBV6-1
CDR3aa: ASSEGIKRLLNNEQF

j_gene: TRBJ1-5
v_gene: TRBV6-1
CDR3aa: ASSVSWRGGQPQH

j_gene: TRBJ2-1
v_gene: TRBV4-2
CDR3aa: ASSQDGGLAGSNEQF

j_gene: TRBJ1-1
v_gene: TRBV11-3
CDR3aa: ASSFAGGTGSF

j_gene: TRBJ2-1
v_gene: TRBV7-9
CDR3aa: TSSLLEHFSI

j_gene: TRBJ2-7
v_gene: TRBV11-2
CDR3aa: ASSLRWTGKNEQY

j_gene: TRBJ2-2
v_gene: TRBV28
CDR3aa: ASRVQRRGLFRGGGELF

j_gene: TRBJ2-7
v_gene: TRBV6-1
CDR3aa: ASMETVYEQY

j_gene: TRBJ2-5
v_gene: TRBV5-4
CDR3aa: ASSLARGRGETQY

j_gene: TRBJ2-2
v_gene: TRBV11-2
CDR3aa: ARSSVALAGTGELF

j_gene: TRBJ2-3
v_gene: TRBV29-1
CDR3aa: SVGVGEVSDTQY

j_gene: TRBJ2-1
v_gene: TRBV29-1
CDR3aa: SVRPPSSSYDEQF

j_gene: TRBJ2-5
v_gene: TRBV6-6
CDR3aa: VSSYGTSFGETQY

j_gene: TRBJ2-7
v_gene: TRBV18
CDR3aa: ASSPTETVRNEQY

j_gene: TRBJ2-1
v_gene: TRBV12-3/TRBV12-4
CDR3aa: ASTLQEGDEYF

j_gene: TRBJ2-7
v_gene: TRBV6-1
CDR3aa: ASSEAPGLGYEQY

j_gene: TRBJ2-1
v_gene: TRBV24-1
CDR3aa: ATSDGTEAYNEQF

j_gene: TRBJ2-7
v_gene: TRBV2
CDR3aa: ASSVSTDASYEQY

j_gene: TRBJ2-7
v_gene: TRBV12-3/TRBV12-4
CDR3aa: VSSETASRGLGY

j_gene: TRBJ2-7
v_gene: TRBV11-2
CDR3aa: ASSLTDEAYEQL

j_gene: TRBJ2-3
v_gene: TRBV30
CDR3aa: VWSPKLGSGLPVPPDMQY

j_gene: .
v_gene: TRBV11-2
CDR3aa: ASSTGRFPEPQY

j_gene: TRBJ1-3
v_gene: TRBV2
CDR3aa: VSSGRQHSGNTIY

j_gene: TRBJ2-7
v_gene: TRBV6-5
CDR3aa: ASSYREGQYEQY

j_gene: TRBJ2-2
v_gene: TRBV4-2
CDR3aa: GSSRTTSGTGTRELL

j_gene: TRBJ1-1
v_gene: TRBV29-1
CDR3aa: SVATGAHMNTEAF

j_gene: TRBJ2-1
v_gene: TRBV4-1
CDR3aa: ASSRGQEPLYNEQF

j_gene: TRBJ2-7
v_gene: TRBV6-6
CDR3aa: ASSYSGGLTGYEQY

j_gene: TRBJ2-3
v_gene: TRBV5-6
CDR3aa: ASSSILWTPSSGRGRDTDTQY

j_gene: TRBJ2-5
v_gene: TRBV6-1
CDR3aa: ASRRVPGETQY

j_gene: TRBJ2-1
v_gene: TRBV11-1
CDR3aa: ASSIGLGLPTHEEF

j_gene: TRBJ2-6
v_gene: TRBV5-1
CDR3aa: DSSSTGEPGANVLT

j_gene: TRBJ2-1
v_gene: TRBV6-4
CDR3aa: ASSGAGAAEQF

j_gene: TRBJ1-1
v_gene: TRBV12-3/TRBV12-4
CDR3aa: ASSPNILTEAF

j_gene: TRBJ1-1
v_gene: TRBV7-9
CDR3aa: ASSLARDSVAF

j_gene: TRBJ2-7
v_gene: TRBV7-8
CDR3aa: ASSLEISPYEQY

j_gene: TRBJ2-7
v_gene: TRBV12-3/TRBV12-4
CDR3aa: ASRPTGVVGEQC